This T cell receptor beta chain derives from a study of blood T cell repertoires in COVID-19. Whole-study context: The origin of the acute and convalescent COVID-19 samples was the United States, Italy and Spain. PBMCs, B-cell-depleted T cells, or T cells were the source of the cDNA or gDNA that made up the material.

The CDR3 runs 16 residues. Germline V gene data show CDR1 as MDHEN and CDR2 as SYDVKM. V was clipped by 7 bases and J by 6 bases; unmatched bases: 14. As processed by the authors: Cell counts per sample came from amplifying reference gene primers. TCRdb's copy holds only in-frame clones and misses some; the assay was immunoSEQ multiplex PCR. The V and J calls and clone size are taken from that table; D and trimming were inferred from the DNA. Here the sample spans under 250,000 clones, about nine tenths being singletons. J is TRBJ1-5 and V is TRBV28, with 8 bases matching TRBD1. What was sequenced was peripheral blood. The receptor's source is a woman in her sixties or seventies with acute or convalescent COVID-19. In DNA, the CDR3 is TGTGCCAGCAATAGGCCACAGGGGGGGTCGGGTCAGCCCCAGCATTTT. Amino acid sequence: CASNRPQGGSGQPQHF.